The rows below give T cell receptor beta chains drawn from one sample of a study of blood T cells in healthy people across ages. TCRdb fed the 5' RACE reads into MiXCR, producing one record per CDR3 protein. The repertoire consists of around 1,000,000 distinct CDR3 sequences, with around 27% occurring once and the leading ten covering approximately 0.7%. Separately, the same data were catalogued under a study of T cells of mothers and their children.

Sequencing was performed on blood. These TCRs come from a girl aged 2-10 years in good health. CDR3s include the opening cysteine and the closing phenylalanine or tryptophan. The order of the fields is J gene, D gene, V gene, clone size, CDR3 protein, CDR3 DNA. The D gene is left open where the match is weak. The size field is filled for only some rows; it gives once, few, many or a size class.

J gene: TRBJ2-5
D gene: TRBD2
V gene: TRBV28
clone size: NA
CDR3 protein: CASSPPEREQETQYF
CDR3 DNA: TGTGCCAGCAGCCCCCCTGAGCGGGAGCAGGAGACCCAGTACTTC

J gene: TRBJ2-3
D gene: NA
V gene: TRBV7-9
clone size: NA
CDR3 protein: CASSFKGAGSTDTQYF
CDR3 DNA: TGTGCCAGCAGCTTCAAGGGTGCGGGGAGCACAGATACGCAGTATTTT

J gene: TRBJ2-7
D gene: TRBD1
V gene: TRBV4-2
clone size: NA
CDR3 protein: CASSQYGQDSYEQYF
CDR3 DNA: TGTGCCAGCAGCCAATATGGACAGGACTCCTACGAGCAGTACTTC

J gene: TRBJ1-4
D gene: NA
V gene: TRBV4-1
clone size: few
CDR3 protein: CASSQVGLGKVF
CDR3 DNA: TGCGCCAGCAGCCAAGTGGGACTAGGCAAGGTTTTT

J gene: TRBJ2-1
D gene: TRBD1
V gene: TRBV5-1
clone size: NA
CDR3 protein: CASFRDRFSNEQFF
CDR3 DNA: TGCGCCAGCTTCCGGGACAGGTTTTCGAATGAGCAGTTCTTC

J gene: TRBJ2-3
D gene: NA
V gene: TRBV6-4
clone size: few
CDR3 protein: CASSDSGVGADTQYF
CDR3 DNA: TGTGCCAGCAGTGATTCGGGAGTAGGGGCAGATACGCAGTATTTT

J gene: TRBJ1-6
D gene: TRBD1
V gene: TRBV28
clone size: few
CDR3 protein: CASSPQGDRFNSPLHF
CDR3 DNA: TGTGCCAGCAGTCCTCAGGGGGACAGATTTAATTCACCCCTCCACTTT

J gene: TRBJ2-6
D gene: NA
V gene: TRBV20-1
clone size: few
CDR3 protein: CSARDGASGANVLTF
CDR3 DNA: TGCAGTGCTAGAGATGGGGCATCTGGGGCCAACGTCCTGACTTTC

J gene: TRBJ1-2
D gene: NA
V gene: TRBV5-1
clone size: few
CDR3 protein: CASSMDGANYGYTF
CDR3 DNA: TGCGCCAGCAGCATGGACGGAGCTAACTATGGCTACACCTTC

J gene: TRBJ1-1
D gene: NA
V gene: TRBV4-3
clone size: few
CDR3 protein: CASSQDFGGVFEASF
CDR3 DNA: TGCGCCAGCAGCCAAGATTTTGGAGGAGTATTTGAAGCTTCCTTT

J gene: TRBJ2-1
D gene: NA
V gene: TRBV4-2
clone size: NA
CDR3 protein: CASSQEVRTPYNEQFF
CDR3 DNA: TGTGCCAGCAGCCAAGAAGTACGGACACCTTACAATGAGCAGTTCTTC

J gene: TRBJ2-5
D gene: TRBD2
V gene: TRBV3-1
clone size: NA
CDR3 protein: CASSPIPGTSGFEETQYF
CDR3 DNA: TGTGCCAGCAGCCCAATCCCAGGGACTAGCGGGTTCGAGGAGACCCAGTACTTC

J gene: TRBJ2-3
D gene: NA
V gene: TRBV7-9
clone size: NA
CDR3 protein: CASNQRSDTQYF
CDR3 DNA: TGTGCCAGCAATCAGAGATCCGATACGCAGTATTTT

J gene: TRBJ2-6
D gene: NA
V gene: TRBV6-6
clone size: few
CDR3 protein: CASSYIGGEYSGANVLTF
CDR3 DNA: TGTGCCAGCAGTTACATTGGCGGGGAGTACTCTGGGGCCAACGTCCTGACTTTC

J gene: TRBJ1-2
D gene: TRBD1
V gene: TRBV7-2
clone size: NA
CDR3 protein: CASSSDRDRNYGYTF
CDR3 DNA: TGTGCCAGCAGTTCCGACAGGGATCGGAACTATGGCTACACCTTC

J gene: TRBJ2-3
D gene: TRBD1
V gene: TRBV5-5
clone size: NA
CDR3 protein: CASSATGGLSTDTQYF
CDR3 DNA: TGTGCCAGCAGCGCGACAGGGGGCCTCAGCACAGATACGCAGTATTTT

J gene: TRBJ2-7
D gene: NA
V gene: TRBV6-1
clone size: NA
CDR3 protein: CASSPGQISSSYEQYF
CDR3 DNA: TGTGCCAGCAGTCCAGGACAGATTTCCAGCTCCTACGAGCAGTACTTC

J gene: TRBJ2-2
D gene: NA
V gene: TRBV7-9
clone size: few
CDR3 protein: CVSSRQDPGELFF
CDR3 DNA: TGTGTCAGCAGCCGACAGGATCCCGGGGAGCTGTTTTTT

J gene: TRBJ1-4
D gene: NA
V gene: TRBV6-1
clone size: NA
CDR3 protein: CASSGRGVGDEKLFF
CDR3 DNA: TGTGCCAGCAGTGGAAGGGGGGTTGGAGATGAAAAACTGTTTTTT

J gene: TRBJ2-1
D gene: TRBD2
V gene: TRBV14
clone size: few
CDR3 protein: CASSQVGGIIINEQFF
CDR3 DNA: TGTGCCAGCAGCCAAGTCGGGGGGATAATTATCAATGAGCAGTTCTTC

J gene: TRBJ1-5
D gene: NA
V gene: TRBV19
clone size: NA
CDR3 protein: CASSMGGDRNAPQHF
CDR3 DNA: TGTGCCAGTAGTATGGGGGGGGACCGGAATGCGCCCCAGCATTTT

J gene: TRBJ2-7
D gene: TRBD2
V gene: TRBV4-1
clone size: few
CDR3 protein: CASSQGPPGGGAHEQHF
CDR3 DNA: TGCGCCAGCAGCCAAGGTCCTCCCGGCGGGGGGGCCCACGAGCAGCACTTC

J gene: TRBJ2-7
D gene: NA
V gene: TRBV30
clone size: NA
CDR3 protein: CAWSVQGAYEQYF
CDR3 DNA: TGTGCCTGGAGTGTGCAGGGAGCCTACGAGCAGTACTTC

J gene: TRBJ2-7
D gene: TRBD1
V gene: TRBV6-1
clone size: few
CDR3 protein: CASSEDPGGVYEQYF
CDR3 DNA: TGTGCCAGCAGTGAAGACCCAGGGGGCGTCTACGAGCAGTACTTC